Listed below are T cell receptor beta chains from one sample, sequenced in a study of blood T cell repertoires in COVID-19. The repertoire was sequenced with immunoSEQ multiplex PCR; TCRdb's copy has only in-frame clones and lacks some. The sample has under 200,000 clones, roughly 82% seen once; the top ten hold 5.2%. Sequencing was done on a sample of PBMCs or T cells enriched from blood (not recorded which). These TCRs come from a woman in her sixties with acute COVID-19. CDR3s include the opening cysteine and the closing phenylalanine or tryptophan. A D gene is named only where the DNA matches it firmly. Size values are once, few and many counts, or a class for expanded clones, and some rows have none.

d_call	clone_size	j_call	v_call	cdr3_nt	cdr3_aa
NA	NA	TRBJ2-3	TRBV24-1	TGTGCCACCAGTGATCCGGCAGGGCGAATCACAGATACGCAGTATTTT	CATSDPAGRITDTQYF
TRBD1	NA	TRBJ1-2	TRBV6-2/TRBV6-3	TGTGCCAGCAGTGGACAGGGAGCTTGGGGCTACACCTTC	CASSGQGAWGYTF
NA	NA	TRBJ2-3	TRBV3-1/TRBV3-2	TGTGCCAGCAGCGCCGGGCGGAGCGGAAGCACAGATACGCAGTATTTT	CASSAGRSGSTDTQYF
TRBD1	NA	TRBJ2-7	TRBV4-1	TGCGCCAGCAGCCGGCCTCAGGGGGCCAGCTCCTACGAGCAGTACTTC	CASSRPQGASSYEQYF
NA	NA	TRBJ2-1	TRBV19	TGTGCCAGTAGTATTCGGCAGGGAGGTCAGCATGAGCAGTTCTTC	CASSIRQGGQHEQFF
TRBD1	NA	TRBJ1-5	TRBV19	TGTGCCAGTAGTCCTCCACAGACAGGGGCTAGCAATCAGCCCCAGCATTTT	CASSPPQTGASNQPQHF
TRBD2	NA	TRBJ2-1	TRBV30	TGTGCCTGCTCCGGGACTAGCGGGAGGAATGAGCAGTTCTTC	CACSGTSGRNEQFF
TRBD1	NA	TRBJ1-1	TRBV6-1	TGTGCCAGCAGTGAACTACAGGGGGCAAGGAACACTGAAGCTTTCTTT	CASSELQGARNTEAFF
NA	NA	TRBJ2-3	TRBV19	TGTGCCAGTAGCTCTACCACAGATACGCAGTATTTT	CASSSTTDTQYF
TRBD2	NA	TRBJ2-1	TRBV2	TGTGCCAGCACCCATGGGACTAGCGGCCACAACGAGCAGTTCTTC	CASTHGTSGHNEQFF
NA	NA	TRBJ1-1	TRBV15	TGTGCCACCAGCCCCGGTGTGGGGGGACTTTTAACCCTGAACACTGAAGCTTTCTTT	CATSPGVGGLLTLNTEAFF
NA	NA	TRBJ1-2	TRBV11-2	TGTGCCAGCAGCTTAAGTACGGGCAGGGGCTATGGCTACACCTTC	CASSLSTGRGYGYTF
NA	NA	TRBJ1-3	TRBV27	TGTGCCAGCAGTTTAACTTCGGGAGCTGGAAACACCATATATTTT	CASSLTSGAGNTIYF
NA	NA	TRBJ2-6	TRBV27	TGTGCCAGCAGACAACGGAGAACTGGGGCCAACGTCCTGACTTTC	CASRQRRTGANVLTF
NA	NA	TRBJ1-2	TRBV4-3	TGCGCCAGCAGCCAAGAGAGGGCTCCGGAGATCTATGGCTACACCTTC	CASSQERAPEIYGYTF
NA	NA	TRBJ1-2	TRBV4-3	TGCGCCAGCAGCCAAGATTGGGGGCCCTATGGCTACACCTTC	CASSQDWGPYGYTF
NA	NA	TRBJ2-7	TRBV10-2	TGCGCCGCACAGGACCCCCCCTCCTACGAGCAGTACTTC	CAAQDPPSYEQYF
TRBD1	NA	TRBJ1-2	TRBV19	TGTGCCAGTAGTATATCCCAGGGGGCGCGGTATGGCTACACCTTC	CASSISQGARYGYTF
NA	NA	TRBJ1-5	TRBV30	TGTGCCTGGAGTGGGCAAGCCCGGGGGCCCCAGCATTTT	CAWSGQARGPQHF
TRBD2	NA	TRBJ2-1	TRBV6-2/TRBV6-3	TGTGCCAGCAGTTATCCTAGCGGGGGTGACAGCTCCTACAATGAGCAGTTCTTC	CASSYPSGGDSSYNEQFF
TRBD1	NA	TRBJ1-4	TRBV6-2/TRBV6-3	TGTGCCAGCAGCTTACAGGGGGCGCCGTGGGAAAAACTGTTTTTT	CASSLQGAPWEKLFF
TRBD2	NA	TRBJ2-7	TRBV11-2	TGTGCCAGCAGCTTAGGGAGTAGCGGGGTCAACGAGCAGTACTTC	CASSLGSSGVNEQYF
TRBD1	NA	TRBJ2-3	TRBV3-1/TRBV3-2	TGTGCCAGCAGCCAAGAAGTTGGGAGGACAGGGACTTTAACAGATACGCAGTATTTT	CASSQEVGRTGTLTDTQYF
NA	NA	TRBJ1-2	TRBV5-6	TGTGCCAGCAGCAGTACAGGCTATGGCTACACCTTC	CASSSTGYGYTF
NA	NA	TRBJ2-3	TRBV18	TGTGCCAGCTCACCACCGAGGAGTTCCCCGCCGGATACGCAGTATTTT	CASSPPRSSPPDTQYF
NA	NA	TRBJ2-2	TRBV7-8	TGTGCCAGCAGCTTAGCGCGCCGTTTTTCAGGAGGAAACACCGGGGAGCTGTTTTTT	CASSLARRFSGGNTGELFF
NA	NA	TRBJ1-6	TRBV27	TGTGCCAGCAGTTTGGGGGGGCTGCCCCCTGGTTCACCCCTCCACTTT	CASSLGGLPPGSPLHF
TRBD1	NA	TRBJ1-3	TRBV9	TGTGCCAGCAGCGTAGGGGGGACAGGGACCGGAAACACCATATATTTT	CASSVGGTGTGNTIYF
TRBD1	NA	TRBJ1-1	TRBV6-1	TGTGCCAGCAGTGAACGCAGGGGGATCCCCACTGAAGCTTTCTTT	CASSERRGIPTEAFF
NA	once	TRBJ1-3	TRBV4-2	TGTGCCAGCAGCCAAGTTTCGACAGGCTCTGGAAACACCATATATTTT	CASSQVSTGSGNTIYF
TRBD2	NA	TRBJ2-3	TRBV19	TGTGCCAGTAGTATAGATTTTCTAGCGGGAGGAACAGATACGCAGTATTTT	CASSIDFLAGGTDTQYF
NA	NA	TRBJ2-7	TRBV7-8	TGTGCCAGCAGCTTATTCGAGACAGCTTCGACCTACGAGCAGTACTTC	CASSLFETASTYEQYF
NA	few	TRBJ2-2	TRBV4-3	TGCGCCAGCAGCCTCCAGCGGTCCGCGAGGATCGGGGAGCTGTTTTTT	CASSLQRSARIGELFF
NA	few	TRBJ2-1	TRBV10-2	TGCGCCAGCAGTGACCTAGACTCCTACAATGAGCAGTTCTTC	CASSDLDSYNEQFF
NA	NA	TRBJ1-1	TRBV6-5	TGTGCCAGCAGTCCCTTAGGGGCAAGGAATACTGAAGCTTTCTTT	CASSPLGARNTEAFF
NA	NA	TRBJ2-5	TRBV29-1	TGCAGCGTTGAAGATCCCCAGGGGATTAAGACCCAGTACTTC	CSVEDPQGIKTQYF
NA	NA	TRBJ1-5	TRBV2	TGTGCCAGCACGCGAGGCCTGTTCAATCAGCCCCAGCATTTT	CASTRGLFNQPQHF
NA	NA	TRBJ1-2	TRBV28	TGTGCCAGCAGCCACATGAGGTTCTCCTATGGCTACACCTTC	CASSHMRFSYGYTF
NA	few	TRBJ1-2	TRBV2	TGTGCCAGCAGTCTTCTAGGCGGCTACACCTTC	CASSLLGGYTF
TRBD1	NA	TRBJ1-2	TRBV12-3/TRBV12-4	TGTGCCAGCAGTTTCGGGGGACAGTTGAGCTACACCTTC	CASSFGGQLSYTF
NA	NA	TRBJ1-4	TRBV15	TGTGCCACCAGCGGTGATTGGACACGGCATGAAAAACTGTTTTTT	CATSGDWTRHEKLFF
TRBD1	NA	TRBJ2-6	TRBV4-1	TGCGCCACCTCCCCCGGGACAGGGCGATCTGGGGCCAACGTCCTGACTTTC	CATSPGTGRSGANVLTF
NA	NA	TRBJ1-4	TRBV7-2	TGTGCCAGCAGCTTCGCGGGTATTGGGGAAAAACTGTTTTTT	CASSFAGIGEKLFF